The rows below give T cell receptor beta chains drawn from one sample of a study of response to subunit inactivated influenza vaccine. One entry per CDR3 protein, called by TCRdb with MiXCR from the RT-PCR reads. The sample holds approximately 530,000 distinct CDR3 sequences, about 7.6% seen once. Material: PBMCs from blood, obtained around 2 years after vaccination. These receptors originate from a man between 45 and 75 years old who received an inactivated influenza vaccine. Both conserved end residues are part of each CDR3.

V	J	CDR3
TRBV6-5	TRBJ2-1	CASSFSPDNEQFF
TRBV30	TRBJ2-1	CAWSVRSTSGIYNEQFF
TRBV29-1	TRBJ2-1	CSVEAGHSYNEQFF
TRBV5-1	TRBJ1-1	CASSSVPGRGGAGTEAFF
TRBV12-3/TRBV12-4	TRBJ2-7	CASRRGPGEQYF
TRBV6-1	TRBJ2-1	CASRPNAWSSYNEQFF
TRBV5-1	TRBJ1-1	CASRLAAGSNTEAFF
TRBV4-3	TRBJ2-3	CASSQDGAGDTQYF
TRBV2	TRBJ2-7	CASSMYGYEQYF
TRBV5-4	TRBJ2-7	CASSMGGQGGLYEQYF
TRBV3-1	TRBJ1-6	CASSSGVVSSYNSPLHF
TRBV25-1	TRBJ2-5	CASSEGVTGGGETQYF
TRBV11-2	TRBJ2-2	CASSRTVHNTGELFF
TRBV7-2	TRBJ2-2	CASSFSGGGSRGGELFF
TRBV19	TRBJ2-7	CAIRRDEQYF
TRBV7-2	TRBJ2-2	CASSRKRDRAGELFF
TRBV7-6	TRBJ2-1	CASSLRAGRSSYNEQFF
TRBV7-9	TRBJ2-7	CASSLVGGGPSSEQYF
TRBV16	TRBJ2-7	CASSQWRTPYEQYF
TRBV5-1	TRBJ2-7	CASSLATSRILSFYEQYF
TRBV2	TRBJ1-5	CASSWDRGNQPQHF
TRBV29-1	TRBJ2-1	CSVERVATSSYNEQFF
TRBV19	TRBJ2-1	CASSPGLAGGIREQFF
TRBV4-3	TRBJ1-3	CASSQEGLENTIYF